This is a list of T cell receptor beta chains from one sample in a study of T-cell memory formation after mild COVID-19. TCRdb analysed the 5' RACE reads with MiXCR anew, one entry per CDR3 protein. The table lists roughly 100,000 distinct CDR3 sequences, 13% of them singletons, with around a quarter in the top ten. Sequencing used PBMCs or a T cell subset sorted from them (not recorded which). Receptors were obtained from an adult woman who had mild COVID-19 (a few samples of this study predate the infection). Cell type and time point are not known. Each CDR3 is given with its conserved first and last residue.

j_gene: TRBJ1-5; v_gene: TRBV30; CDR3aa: CAGQKDQPQHF
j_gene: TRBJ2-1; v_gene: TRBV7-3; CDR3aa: CASSLSAGVYNEQFF
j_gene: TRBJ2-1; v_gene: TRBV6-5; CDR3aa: CASSYDPGLNEQFF
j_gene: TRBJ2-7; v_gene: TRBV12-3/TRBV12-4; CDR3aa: CASSFGGLAASYEQYF
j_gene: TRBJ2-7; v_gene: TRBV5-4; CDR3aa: CASSSGLAGGEQYF
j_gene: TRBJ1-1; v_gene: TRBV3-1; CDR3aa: CASSQDGRVTEAFF
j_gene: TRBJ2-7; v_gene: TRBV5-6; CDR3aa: CARSLGSPLEQYF
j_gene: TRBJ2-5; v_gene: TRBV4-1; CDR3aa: CASSPSGTGFQETQYF
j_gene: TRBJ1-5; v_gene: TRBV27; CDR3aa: CASSFVGPKGPQHF
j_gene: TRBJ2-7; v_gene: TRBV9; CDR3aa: CASSVLHVSEQYF
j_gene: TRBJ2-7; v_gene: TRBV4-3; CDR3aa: CASSRAGAETYEQYF
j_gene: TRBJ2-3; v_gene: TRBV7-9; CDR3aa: CASSPVSRWTPTDTQYF
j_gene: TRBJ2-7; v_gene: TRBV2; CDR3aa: CASKELTGLATDEQYF
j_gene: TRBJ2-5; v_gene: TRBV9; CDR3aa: CASSDTDGLGETQYF